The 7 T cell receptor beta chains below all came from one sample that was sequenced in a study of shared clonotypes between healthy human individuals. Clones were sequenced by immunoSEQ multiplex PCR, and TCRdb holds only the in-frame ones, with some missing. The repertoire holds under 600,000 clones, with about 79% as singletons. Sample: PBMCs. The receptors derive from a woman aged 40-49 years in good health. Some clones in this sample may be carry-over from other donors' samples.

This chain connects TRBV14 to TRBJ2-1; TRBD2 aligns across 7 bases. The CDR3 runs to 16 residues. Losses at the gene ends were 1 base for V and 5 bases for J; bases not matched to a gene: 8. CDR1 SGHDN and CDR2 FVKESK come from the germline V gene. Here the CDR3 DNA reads TGTGCCAGCAGCCAAGTCCGGCTAGCGGAGGACAATGAGCAGTTCTTC. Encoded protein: CASSQVRLAEDNEQFF.

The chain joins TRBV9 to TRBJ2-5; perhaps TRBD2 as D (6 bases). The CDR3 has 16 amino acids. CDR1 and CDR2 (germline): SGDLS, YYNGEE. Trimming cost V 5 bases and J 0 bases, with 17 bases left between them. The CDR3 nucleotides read TGTGCCAGCAGACAAATCGGGCGGGGCTACCAAGAGACCCAGTACTTC. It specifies CASRQIGRGYQETQYF.

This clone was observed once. This chain's CDR3 is CAISEGRGSDGYTF. For the CDR3, the DNA is TGTGCCATCAGTGAGGGGCGGGGATCAGATGGCTACACCTTC. This chain connects TRBV10-3 to TRBJ1-2; D unclear. The V end was cut by 2 bases, the J end by 6 bases, with 13 bases between. The CDR3 loop spans 14 amino acids. From germline, CDR1 is ENHRY and CDR2 SYGVKD.

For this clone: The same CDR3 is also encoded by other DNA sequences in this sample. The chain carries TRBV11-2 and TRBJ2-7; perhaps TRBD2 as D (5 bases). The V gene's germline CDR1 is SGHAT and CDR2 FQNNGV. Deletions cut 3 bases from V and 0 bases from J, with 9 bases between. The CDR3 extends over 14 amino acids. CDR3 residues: CASSFAGSSYEQYF. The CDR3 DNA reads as TGTGCCAGCAGCTTTGCGGGTAGCTCCTACGAGCAGTACTTC.

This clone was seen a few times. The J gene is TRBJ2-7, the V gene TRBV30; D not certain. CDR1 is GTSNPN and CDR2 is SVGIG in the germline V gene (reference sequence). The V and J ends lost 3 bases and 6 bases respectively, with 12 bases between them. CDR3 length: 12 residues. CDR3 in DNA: TGTGCCTGGAGAAACCCCTTAAGCGAGCAGTACTTC. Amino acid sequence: CAWRNPLSEQYF.

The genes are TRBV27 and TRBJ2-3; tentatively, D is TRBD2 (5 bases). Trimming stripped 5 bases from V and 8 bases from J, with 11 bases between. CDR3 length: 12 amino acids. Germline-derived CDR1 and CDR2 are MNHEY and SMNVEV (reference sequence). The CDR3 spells CASSPNGGTQYF. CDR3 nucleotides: TGTGCCAGCAGTCCTAACGGAGGTACGCAGTATTTT.

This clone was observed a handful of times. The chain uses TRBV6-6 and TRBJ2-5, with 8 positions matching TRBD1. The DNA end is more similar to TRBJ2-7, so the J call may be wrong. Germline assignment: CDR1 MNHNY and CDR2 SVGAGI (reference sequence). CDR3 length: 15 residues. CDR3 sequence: CASSQGQVGPYEQYF. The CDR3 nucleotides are TGTGCCAGCAGCCAGGGACAGGTTGGACCCTACGAGCAGTACTTC.